This TCR beta chain emerged from a study of OX40 agonist ivuxolimab in advanced cancers. Background on the study: Patients received ivuxolimab, an agonistic anti-OX40 (CD134) antibody.

The cohort excluded patients with autoimmune disease history or systemic immunosuppression. About this clone: Its antigen remains unidentified.

There are 14 residues in the CDR3. V dropped 0 bases and J dropped 2 bases, with 8 bases sitting between them. Germline V gene sequence: CDR1 SGDLS, CDR2 YYNGEE. Data came from immunoSEQ multiplex PCR; TCRdb stores just in-frame clones and leaves some out. The table has roughly 65,000 clones, around nine tenths seen once. General study results and limits: Low levels of normalized T-cell clonal expansion also appeared in some nonresponders.

This rearrangement joins TRBV9 to TRBJ1-1, with no clear D. The source material was CD4+ or CD8+ T cells sorted from blood, sampled in a trial of the OX40 agonist ivuxolimab. This clonotype was sampled from an adult with an advanced solid tumor such as melanoma, head and neck, liver or kidney cancer. Here the CDR3 reads CASSVDGENTEAFF. The CDR3 DNA reads as TGTGCCAGCAGCGTAGACGGGGAAAACACTGAAGCTTTCTTT.